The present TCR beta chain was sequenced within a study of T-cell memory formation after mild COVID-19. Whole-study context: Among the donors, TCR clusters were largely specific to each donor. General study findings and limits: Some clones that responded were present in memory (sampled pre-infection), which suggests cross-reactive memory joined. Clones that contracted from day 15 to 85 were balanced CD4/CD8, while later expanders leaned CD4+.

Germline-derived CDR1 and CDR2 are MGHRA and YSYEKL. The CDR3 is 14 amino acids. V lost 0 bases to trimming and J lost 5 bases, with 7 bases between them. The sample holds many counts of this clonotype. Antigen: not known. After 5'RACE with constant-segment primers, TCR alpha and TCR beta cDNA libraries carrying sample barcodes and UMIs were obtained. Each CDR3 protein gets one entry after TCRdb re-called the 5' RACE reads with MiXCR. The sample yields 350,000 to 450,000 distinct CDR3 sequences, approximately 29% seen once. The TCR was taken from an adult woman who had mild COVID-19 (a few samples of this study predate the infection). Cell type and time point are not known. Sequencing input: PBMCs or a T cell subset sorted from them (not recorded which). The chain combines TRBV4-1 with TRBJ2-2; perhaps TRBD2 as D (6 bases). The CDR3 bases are TGCGCCAGCAGCCAAGACGGGGGAACCGGGGAGCTGTTTTTT. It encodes CASSQDGGTGELFF.